The 20 T cell receptor beta chains in this list originate from one sample, sequenced in a study of neurological immune-mediated disorders. TCRdb ran MiXCR on the 5' RACE reads and lists one entry per CDR3 protein. This sample has fewer than 80,000 distinct CDR3 sequences, with 4% to 6% found just once. The specimen was PBMCs. The receptors were sampled from a woman in her 30s with multiple sclerosis.

This clonotype has ten or more counts. The V and J genes are TRBV7-8 and TRBJ2-1, with D possibly being TRBD1 or TRBD2 (5 bases each). Germline CDR1 and CDR2: SGHVS and FQNEAQ. This CDR3 region has 11 residues. Trimming removed 5 bases at V and 10 bases at J, with 9 bases between. The CDR3 protein is CASSGWGEQFF. DNA of the CDR3: TGTGCCAGCAGCGGGTGGGGGGAGCAGTTCTTC.

Comments on this clonotype: A much larger clone is a single base away; this may be a read error. The V gene is TRBV5-5, the J gene TRBJ2-2; the D call may be TRBD1 or TRBD2 (5 bases each). The CDR3 length is 14 residues. In germline, CDR1 is SGHKS, CDR2 YYEKEE (reference sequence). V was trimmed by 4 bases and J by 6 bases, leaving 13 bases between them. CDR3 residues: CASSPSRGAGELFF. The CDR3 DNA follows: TGTGCCAGCAGCCCGTCCAGAGGGGCCGGGGAGCTGTTTTTT.

This clonotype was seen repeatedly, ten times or more. V usage is TRBV5-1 and J usage is TRBJ2-3; 8 nucleotides match TRBD2. V was clipped by 0 bases and J by 5 bases; unmatched bases: 8. CDR1 SGHRS and CDR2 YFSETQ come from the germline V gene. CDR3 length equals 16 residues. The CDR3 DNA reads TGCGCCAGCAGCTTGGACGACGGGGGGGCCGGAGATACGCAGTATTTT. Amino acid sequence: CASSLDDGGAGDTQYF.

This clonotype appeared a few times. The V gene is TRBV20-1, the J gene TRBJ1-1; no firm D call. V was trimmed by 5 bases and J by 0 bases, leaving 10 bases between them. Germline V gene data show CDR1 as DFQATT and CDR2 as SNEGSKA (reference sequence). CDR3 size: 13 residues. The CDR3 protein is CSAERRMNTEAFF. Here the CDR3 DNA reads TGCAGTGCTGAACGCAGAATGAACACTGAAGCTTTCTTT.

This clonotype was observed at least ten times. The chain uses TRBV11-2 and TRBJ1-1, with TRBD1 as a possible D gene (5 bases). The CDR3 spans 15 residues. The germline V gene has CDR1 SGHAT and CDR2 FQNNGV. V lost 5 bases to trimming and J lost 2 bases, with 15 bases between them. This chain's CDR3 is CASSETGTGNTEAFF. DNA of the CDR3: TGTGCCAGCAGCGAAACAGGTACTGGCAACACTGAAGCTTTCTTT.

The sample holds many counts of this clonotype. V gene TRBV20-1 combines with J gene TRBJ2-5; 10 bases match TRBD2. Germline assignment: CDR1 DFQATT and CDR2 SNEGSKA (reference sequence). This CDR3 spans 14 amino acids. The V segment lost 3 bases and the J segment 5 bases; nucleotides outside the gene matches: 6. Here the CDR3 DNA reads TGCAGTGCTAGGAAGCGGGGGGGATCGGAGACCCAGTACTTC. This gives the protein CSARKRGGSETQYF.

The V call is TRBV20-1, the J call TRBJ2-5, with D maybe TRBD1 (5 bases). This CDR3 spans 15 amino acids. The V end was cut by 0 bases, the J end by 0 bases, with 11 bases between. CDR1 and CDR2 (germline): DFQATT, SNEGSKA (reference sequence). In DNA form, the CDR3 reads TGCAGTGCTAGAGATTGGGGCTCCTACCAAGAGACCCAGTACTTC. It encodes CSARDWGSYQETQYF.

A few counts support this clonotype. CDR3 bases: TGTGCCAGCAGTTACACTGAGACTAGCGGGGGGACGAACACCGGGGAGCTGTTTTTT. It translates to CASSYTETSGGTNTGELFF. V is TRBV28 and J is TRBJ2-2, with 13 bases that match TRBD2. Trimming cost V 4 bases and J 0 bases; bases outside gene matches: 8. The germline gives CDR1 MDHEN, CDR2 SYDVKM. The CDR3 is made up of 19 amino acids.

Note on this clonotype: A read error is possible here, since a much larger clone lies one base away. The V and J genes are TRBV20-1 and TRBJ2-7; D uncertain. V lost 0 bases, J lost 4 bases, and 22 bases lay in between. The CDR3 has 17 residues. From germline, CDR1 is DFQATT and CDR2 SNEGSKA (reference sequence). The CDR3 region is CSARDWSAVQGPYEQYF. The CDR3 nucleotides read TGCAGTGCTAGAGATTGGTCAGCAGTGCAAGGCCCTTACGAGCAGTACTTC.

The table lists this clonotype with many counts. This sequence joins TRBV20-1 and TRBJ1-1; TRBD1 matches 10 bases. V gave up 6 bases and J gave up 6 bases; unmatched junction bases: 10. CDR3 length equals 14 residues. CDR1 and CDR2 (germline): DFQATT, SNEGSKA (reference sequence). CDR3 residues: CSALMGQGYAEAFF. The CDR3 DNA is TGCAGTGCCCTGATGGGACAGGGGTACGCTGAAGCTTTCTTT.

This clonotype was observed many times. V gene TRBV6-6 combines with J gene TRBJ2-7, with 9 bases lining up with TRBD1. Germline V gives CDR1 MNHNY, CDR2 SVGAGI (reference sequence). Losses at the gene ends were 4 bases for V and 2 bases for J; bases not matched to a gene: 6. The CDR3 is 15 amino acids. The CDR3 sequence: CASSLGTGRPYEQYF. The DNA of the CDR3 is TGTGCCAGCAGTTTAGGGACAGGGCGACCCTACGAGCAGTACTTC.

This clonotype was counted ten times or more. This chain links TRBV12-3 or TRBV12-4 with TRBJ2-5; TRBD1 aligns across 7 bases. V gave up 3 bases and J gave up 5 bases; unmatched junction bases: 9. The CDR3 is made up of 15 amino acids. Written as DNA, the CDR3 is TGTGCCAGCAGTTTCGCCGACAGGGACGGGGAGACCCAGTACTTC. Protein sequence: CASSFADRDGETQYF.

This clonotype was found many times. This rearrangement joins TRBV5-6 to TRBJ2-5, with D perhaps matching TRBD2 (5 bases). Deletions cut 2 bases from V and 0 bases from J, with 8 bases between. Germline CDR1 is SGHDT and CDR2 is YYEEEE. There are 14 residues in the CDR3. The CDR3 spells CASSLYGDQETQYF. CDR3 DNA: TGTGCCAGCAGCTTATACGGGGACCAAGAGACCCAGTACTTC.

This clonotype occurred many times. This chain uses TRBV5-1 with TRBJ1-3; 7 positions agree with TRBD1. This CDR3 has 18 residues. Trimming at V came to 4 bases and at J to 1 base, leaving 14 bases not matched to a gene. Germline V gene sequence: CDR1 SGHRS, CDR2 YFSETQ. The CDR3 bases are TGCGCCAGCAGCCCTGGGCGACAGGGTCTACGGTCTGGAAACACCATATATTTT. It translates to CASSPGRQGLRSGNTIYF.

This clonotype was observed many times. This rearrangement joins TRBV6-5 to TRBJ1-6; D is perhaps TRBD1 (6 bases). V was shortened by 7 bases and J by 9 bases, with 13 bases between the two germline ends. Germline values: CDR1 MNHEY, CDR2 SVGAGI. CDR3 length: 13 amino acids. Here the CDR3 DNA reads TGTGCCAGCACCCCAAGGGGGGGTTCACCCCTCCACTTT. Translated, it gives CASTPRGGSPLHF.

This clonotype was counted many times. The J gene is TRBJ1-1, the V gene TRBV24-1, with 7 nucleotides matching TRBD1. Germline V gene data show CDR1 as KGHDR and CDR2 as SFDVKD. Trimming at V came to 7 bases and at J to 1 base, leaving 8 bases not matched to a gene. The length of the CDR3 is 15 residues. CDR3 amino acids: CATRAGGSKNTEAFF. DNA of the CDR3: TGTGCCACCAGGGCAGGGGGGTCCAAGAACACTGAAGCTTTCTTT.

In its sample, this clonotype was seen many times. This chain links TRBV9 with TRBJ2-3; maybe TRBD2 (6 bases). Trimming cost V 0 bases and J 4 bases, with 15 bases left between them. Germline CDR1 reads SGDLS; CDR2 reads YYNGEE. There are 16 residues in the CDR3. The CDR3 bases are TGTGCCAGCAGCGTAGAATTAGCGGCGGATGCAGATACGCAGTATTTT. It translates to CASSVELAADADTQYF.

This clonotype was picked up many times. The rearrangement links TRBV7-8 to TRBJ2-3, with TRBD2 matching 7 bases. The CDR3 is made up of 16 amino acids. Per the germline V gene, CDR1 is SGHVS and CDR2 is FQNEAQ. J gave up 5 bases and V 2 bases, and 10 bases lay outside the gene matches. CDR3 nucleotide sequence: TGTGCCAGCAGCTTACTAAACGGGGGGTTTCAAGATACGCAGTATTTT. Its translation: CASSLLNGGFQDTQYF.

This clonotype was observed at least ten times. V gene TRBV5-1 combines with J gene TRBJ2-7, with unresolved D. Between the trimmed V and J ends, which lost 2 bases and 4 bases, there was a span of 7 bases. Germline-derived CDR1 and CDR2 are SGHRS and YFSETQ. This CDR3 has 12 residues. CDR3 nucleotide sequence: TGCGCCAGCAGCTTAACCGAGTACGAGCAGTACTTC. Encoded protein: CASSLTEYEQYF.

In its sample, this clonotype was seen many times. The chain is built from TRBV28 and TRBJ2-2, with D unclear. Trimming stripped 3 bases from V and 6 bases from J, with 2 bases between. CDR1 is MDHEN and CDR2 is SYDVKM in the germline V gene. The CDR3 is 11 amino acids. The CDR3 bases are TGTGCCAGCAGTTTCCCCGGGGAGCTGTTTTTT. Protein product: CASSFPGELFF.